One sample yielded the 14 T cell receptor beta chains listed below, sequenced in a study of T cells in narcolepsy. The table came from immunoSEQ multiplex PCR; TCRdb's copy has only in-frame clones and leaves some out. The sample yields about 24,000 clones, around 85% seen once. Sequencing was carried out using memory (CD45RA-) CD4+ T cells from blood. The receptor set was obtained from a human donor in good health.

V is TRBV7-9 and J is TRBJ2-5; D is undetermined. Germline CDR1 SEHNR, CDR2 FQNEAQ (reference sequence). V gave up 0 bases and J gave up 5 bases, with 7 bases separating them. The CDR3 loop spans 13 amino acids. The CDR3 bases are TGTGCCAGCAGCTTAGCAGGGATCGAGACCCAGTACTTC. It yields the protein CASSLAGIETQYF. Complete variable domain (other parts from reference TRBV7-9 and TRBJ2-5): DTGVSQNPRHKITKRGQNVTFRCDPISEHNRLYWYRQTLGQGPEFLTYFQNEAQLEKSRLLSDRFSAERPKGSFSTLEIQRTEQGDSAMYLCASSLAGIETQYFGPGTRLLVL.

The chain recombines TRBV28 with TRBJ2-7; TRBD2 matches at 10 bases. J lost 0 bases, V lost 5 bases, and 4 bases had no gene match. From germline, CDR1 is MDHEN and CDR2 SYDVKM. The length of the CDR3 is 15 residues. The CDR3 spells CASSRTSGFSYEQYF. CDR3 DNA sequence: TGTGCCAGCAGTAGGACTAGCGGCTTCTCCTACGAGCAGTACTTC.

To note about this clone: It is unclear where the CDR3 begins or ends on the DNA, so no DNA is shown, and the CDR3 is as TCRdb lists it. This chain uses TRBV19 with TRBJ2-3; TRBD1, the table's D call, lacks a check against the DNA. The germline CDR1 and CDR2 sequences are LNHDA and SQIVND (reference sequence). The CDR3 is made up of 12 amino acids, end residues included. This chain's CDR3 is CASTSDRGVQYF.

V and J are TRBV4-2 and TRBJ1-5; D call uncertain. Germline V gene lookup returns CDR1 LGHNA and CDR2 YNFKEQ. V gave up 6 bases and J gave up 1 base, with 16 bases separating them. There are 16 residues in the CDR3. CDR3 sequence: CASSLMTVGSNQPQHF. The CDR3 DNA reads TGTGCCAGCAGTCTTATGACTGTGGGCAGCAATCAGCCCCAGCATTTT.

The J gene is TRBJ2-3, the V gene TRBV28; D remains ambiguous. Germline assignment: CDR1 MDHEN and CDR2 SYDVKM. Trimming shortened V by 5 bases and J by 1 base, and 22 bases separated the two germline ends. The CDR3 consists of 18 residues. The CDR3 region is CASSPTGPLFVGTDTQYF. The CDR3 DNA follows: TGTGCCAGCAGTCCAACCGGGCCCCTTTTTGTCGGCACAGATACGCAGTATTTT.

V gene TRBV5-8 combines with J gene TRBJ2-2, with D perhaps matching TRBD1 or TRBD2 (6 bases each). The CDR3 extends over 15 amino acids. Germline loops: CDR1 SGHTS, CDR2 YDEGEE. Trimming took off 4 bases at V and 5 bases at J, with 15 bases between the two ends. This CDR3 reads CASSRLKGGTGELFF. The CDR3 DNA is TGTGCCAGCAGCCGACTTAAGGGGGGAACCGGGGAGCTGTTTTTT.

This clone occurred once. CDR3 in amino acids: CASSLRDRENQPQHF. CDR3 in DNA: TGTGCCAGCAGCTTACGGGACAGGGAGAATCAGCCCCAGCATTTT. The rearrangement uses TRBV21-1 and TRBJ1-5; the D segment call TRBD1 is taken from the table without a DNA check. TRBV21-1 is a pseudogene segment. CDR3 length equals 15 residues.

Here the CDR3 DNA reads TGTGCCAGCAGCCGACTAGCGGGAGGGTCCGGGGAGCTGTTTTTT. Translating gives CASSRLAGGSGELFF. This chain joins TRBV6-5 and TRBJ2-2; 14 positions agree with TRBD2. This CDR3 has 15 amino acids. Germline CDR1 is MNHEY and CDR2 is SVGAGI. V was clipped by 6 bases and J by 6 bases; unmatched bases: 3.

This chain uses TRBV14 with TRBJ1-1; 8 bases are a match to TRBD1. Germline loops: CDR1 SGHDN, CDR2 FVKESK. Germline trimming cut 5 bases from V and 0 bases from J; bases unmatched to any gene: 5. CDR3 length equals 15 residues. The CDR3 is CASSARQGMNTEAFF. CDR3 DNA: TGTGCCAGCAGCGCCCGACAGGGGATGAACACTGAAGCTTTCTTT.

This sequence joins TRBV5-1 and TRBJ1-2; D gene ambiguous. Germline-derived CDR1 and CDR2 are SGHRS and YFSETQ. CDR3 length: 13 residues. V was clipped by 4 bases and J by 5 bases, with 12 bases between them. The CDR3 sequence: CASSLMTGYGYTF. The DNA of the CDR3 is TGCGCCAGCAGCCTGATGACGGGATATGGCTACACCTTC.

This sequence joins TRBV4-2 and TRBJ2-5; possibly TRBD1 or TRBD2 for D (6 bases each). The CDR3 covers 15 residues. V lost 0 bases to trimming and J lost 8 bases, with 16 bases between them. Germline-derived CDR1 and CDR2 are LGHNA and YNFKEQ. The CDR3 nucleotides are TGTGCCAGCAGCCAAGAGGGAGGTCGAGGGGGAACCCAGTACTTC. It encodes CASSQEGGRGGTQYF.

This clone was found a few times. V usage is TRBV7-9 and J usage is TRBJ1-2, with D uncertain. CDR1 and CDR2 (germline): SEHNR, FQNEAQ (reference sequence). CDR3 length: 15 amino acids. Trimming left V 3 bases short and J 4 bases short, with 15 bases between. CDR3 protein: CASSFPQTVSYGYTF. The CDR3 nucleotides read TGTGCCAGCAGCTTCCCTCAGACCGTTTCCTATGGCTACACCTTC.

The chain has TRBV19 and TRBJ2-3; D uncertain. V gave up 4 bases and J gave up 1 base, with 6 bases separating them. From germline, CDR1 is LNHDA and CDR2 SQIVND (reference sequence). The CDR3 is made up of 13 amino acids. The CDR3 loop reads CASSTQRTDTQYF. In DNA, the CDR3 is TGTGCCAGTAGTACCCAACGCACAGATACGCAGTATTTT.

The chain's CDR3 is CASSFGQGSNQPQHF. The CDR3 DNA follows: TGTGCCAGCAGTTTCGGGCAGGGAAGCAATCAGCCCCAGCATTTT. The chain is built from TRBV27 and TRBJ1-5, with a possible D match to TRBD1 (5 bases). The CDR3 length is 15 residues. V shed 3 bases and J shed 1 base, with 10 bases lying between them. In germline, CDR1 is MNHEY, CDR2 SMNVEV (reference sequence).